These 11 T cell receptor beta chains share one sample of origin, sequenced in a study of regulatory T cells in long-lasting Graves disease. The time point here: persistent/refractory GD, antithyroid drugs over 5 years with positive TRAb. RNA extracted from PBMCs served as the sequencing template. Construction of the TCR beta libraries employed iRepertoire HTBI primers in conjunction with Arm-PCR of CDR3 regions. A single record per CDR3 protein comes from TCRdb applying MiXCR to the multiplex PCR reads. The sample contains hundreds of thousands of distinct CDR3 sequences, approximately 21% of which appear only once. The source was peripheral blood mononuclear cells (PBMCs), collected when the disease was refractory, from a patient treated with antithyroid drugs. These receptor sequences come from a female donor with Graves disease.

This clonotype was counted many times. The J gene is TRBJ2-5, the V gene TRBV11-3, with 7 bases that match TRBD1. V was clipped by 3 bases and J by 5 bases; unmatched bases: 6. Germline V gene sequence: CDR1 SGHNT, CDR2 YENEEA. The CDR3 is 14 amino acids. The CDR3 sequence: CASSFEGARETQYF. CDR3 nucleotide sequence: TGTGCCAGCAGCTTTGAGGGGGCGAGGGAGACCCAGTACTTC.

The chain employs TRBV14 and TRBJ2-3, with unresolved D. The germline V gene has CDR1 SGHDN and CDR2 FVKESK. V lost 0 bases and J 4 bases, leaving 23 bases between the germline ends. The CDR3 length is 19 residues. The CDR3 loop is CASSQDRYGSRSFADTQYF. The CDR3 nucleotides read TGTGCCAGCAGCCAAGATAGGTACGGCAGCCGCTCCTTTGCAGATACGCAGTATTTT.

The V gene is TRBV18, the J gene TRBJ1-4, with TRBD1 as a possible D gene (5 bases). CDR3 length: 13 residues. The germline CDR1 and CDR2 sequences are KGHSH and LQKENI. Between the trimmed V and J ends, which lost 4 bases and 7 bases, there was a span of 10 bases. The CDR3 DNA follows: TGTGCCAGCTCACAGAGGACATCTGAAAAACTGTTTTTT. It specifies CASSQRTSEKLFF.

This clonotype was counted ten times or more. CDR3 in amino acids: CASSSEGVTASYNSPLHF. CDR3 sequence (DNA): TGTGCCAGCTCCTCCGAGGGGGTCACAGCTTCTTATAATTCACCCCTCCACTTT. V is TRBV12-3 or TRBV12-4 and J is TRBJ1-6; D may be TRBD1 (6 bases). V was pared by 8 bases and J by 4 bases, with 24 bases between. The CDR3 loop spans 18 amino acids.

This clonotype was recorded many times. CDR3 coding DNA: TGCAGTGCTAGTAACCGGGGGGGAACGGATGAGACCCAGTACTTC. It yields the protein CSASNRGGTDETQYF. V and J are TRBV20-1 and TRBJ2-5, with 8 bases identical to TRBD2. J lost 5 bases, V lost 3 bases, and 11 bases had no gene match. The CDR3 has 15 amino acids. In germline, CDR1 is DFQATT, CDR2 SNEGSKA (reference sequence).

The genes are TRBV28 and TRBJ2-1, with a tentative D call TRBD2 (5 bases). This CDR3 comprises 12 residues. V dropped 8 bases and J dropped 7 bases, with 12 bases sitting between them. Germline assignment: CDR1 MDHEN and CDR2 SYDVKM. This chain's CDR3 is CASVVPGNEQFF. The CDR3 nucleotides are TGTGCCAGCGTAGTTCCGGGGAATGAGCAGTTCTTC.

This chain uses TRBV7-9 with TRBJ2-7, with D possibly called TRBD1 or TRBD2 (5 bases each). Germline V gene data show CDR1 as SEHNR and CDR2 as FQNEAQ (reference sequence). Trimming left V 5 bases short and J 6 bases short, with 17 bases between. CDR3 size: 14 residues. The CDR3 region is CASSHAGREREQYF. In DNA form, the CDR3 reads TGTGCCAGCAGCCATGCCGGCAGGGAGCGCGAGCAGTACTTC.

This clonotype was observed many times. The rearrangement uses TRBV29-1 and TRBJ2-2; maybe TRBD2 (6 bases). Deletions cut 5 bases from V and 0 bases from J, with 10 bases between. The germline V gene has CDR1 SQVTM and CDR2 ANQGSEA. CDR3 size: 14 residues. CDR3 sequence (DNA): TGCAGCGTTCGGTGGGAGGCGAACACCGGGGAGCTGTTTTTT. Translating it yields CSVRWEANTGELFF.

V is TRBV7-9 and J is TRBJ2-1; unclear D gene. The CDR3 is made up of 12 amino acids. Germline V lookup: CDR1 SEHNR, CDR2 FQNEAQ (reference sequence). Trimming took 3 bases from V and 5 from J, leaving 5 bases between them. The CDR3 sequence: CASSFLDNEQFF. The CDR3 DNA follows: TGTGCCAGCAGCTTCCTCGACAATGAGCAGTTCTTC.

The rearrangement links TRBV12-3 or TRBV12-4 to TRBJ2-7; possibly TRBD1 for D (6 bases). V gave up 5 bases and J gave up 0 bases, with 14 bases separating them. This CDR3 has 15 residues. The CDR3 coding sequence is TGTGCCAGCAGTCCAGGACAGACCCTCTCCTACGAGCAGTACTTC. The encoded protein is CASSPGQTLSYEQYF.

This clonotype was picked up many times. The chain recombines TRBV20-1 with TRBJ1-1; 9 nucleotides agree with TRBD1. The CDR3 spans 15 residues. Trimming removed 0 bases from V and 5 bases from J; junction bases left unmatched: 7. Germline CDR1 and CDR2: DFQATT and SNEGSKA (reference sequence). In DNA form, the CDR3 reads TGCAGTGCTAGAGATATCCGACAGGGGGATACTGAAGCTTTCTTT. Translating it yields CSARDIRQGDTEAFF.